These 26 T cell receptor beta chains came from one sample sequenced in a study of PD-1 blockade in classical Hodgkin lymphoma. Every patient relapsed after autologous stem cell transplantation, and brentuximab vedotin exposure varied. Produced via immunoSEQ multiplex PCR; TCRdb's table is partial and in-frame only. Of around 30,000 clones listed, about four fifths are singletons. Specimen: peripheral blood mononuclear cells (PBMCs), collected at baseline. These receptors were collected from a human donor with classical Hodgkin lymphoma.

This sequence joins TRBV11-2 and TRBJ2-7; D might be TRBD1 (5 bases). CDR3 length equals 14 residues. V was shortened by 2 bases and J by 2 bases, with 10 bases between the two germline ends. Germline loops: CDR1 SGHAT, CDR2 FQNNGV. CDR3 region: CASSLSTGTYEQYF. The CDR3 coding sequence is TGTGCCAGCAGCTTATCAACAGGTACCTACGAGCAGTACTTC. Based on the CDR3 plus reference TRBV11-2 and TRBJ2-7, the full variable domain is EAGVAQSPRYKIIEKRQSVAFWCNPISGHATLYWYQQILGQGPKLLIQFQNNGVVDDSQLPKDRFSAERLKGVDSTLKIQPAKLEDSAVYLCASSLSTGTYEQYFGPGTRLTVT.

The chain has TRBV5-1 and TRBJ1-1; 7 positions agree with TRBD1. Germline CDR1 reads SGHRS; CDR2 reads YFSETQ. J lost 5 bases, V lost 2 bases, and 3 bases had no gene match. The CDR3 has 13 residues. The CDR3 DNA is TGCGCCAGCAGCTTTACAGGGGAAACTGAAGCTTTCTTT. Residues: CASSFTGETEAFF.

V and J are TRBV29-1 and TRBJ1-6; perhaps TRBD1 as D (5 bases). Trimming removed 1 base from V and 14 bases from J, with 12 bases in between. Germline lookup yields CDR1 SQVTM and CDR2 ANQGSEA. The CDR3 consists of 12 residues. This chain's CDR3 is CSVEAMGGTLHF. DNA of the CDR3: TGCAGCGTTGAAGCTATGGGGGGTACCCTCCACTTT. Full variable domain (missing parts from reference TRBV29-1 and TRBJ1-6): SAVISQKPSRDICQRGTSLTIQCQVDSQVTMMFWYRQQPGQSLTLIATANQGSEATYESGFVIDKFPISRPNLTFSTLTVSNMSPEDSSIYLCSVEAMGGTLHFGNGTRLTVT.

The genes are TRBV28 and TRBJ2-7; TRBD2 is a possible D gene (5 bases). Germline values: CDR1 MDHEN, CDR2 SYDVKM. The CDR3 has 14 amino acids. Trimming took 4 bases from V and 4 from J, leaving 14 bases between them. CDR3 loop: CASSWASGEYEQYF. CDR3 sequence (DNA): TGTGCCAGCAGTTGGGCGAGTGGGGAGTACGAGCAGTACTTC.

This chain uses TRBV18 with TRBJ1-1, with 8 positions matching TRBD1. This CDR3 has 18 residues. Per the germline V gene, CDR1 is KGHSH and CDR2 is LQKENI. Trimming at V came to 4 bases and at J to 0 bases, leaving 13 bases not matched to a gene. DNA for the CDR3: TGTGCCAGCTCACTACGGCAATCAGGACAGGGCATGAACACTGAAGCTTTCTTT. It encodes CASSLRQSGQGMNTEAFF.

This chain links TRBV29-1 with TRBJ1-2, with TRBD1 identical over 10 bases. V gave up 4 bases and J gave up 4 bases; unmatched junction bases: 9. From germline, CDR1 is SQVTM and CDR2 ANQGSEA. CDR3 length: 15 residues. CDR3 region: CSVGWGTGELYGYTF. CDR3 nucleotides: TGCAGCGTTGGGTGGGGGACAGGGGAACTCTATGGCTACACCTTC.

J is TRBJ1-1 and V is TRBV6-1, with TRBD1 identical over 10 bases. The CDR3 runs to 13 residues. Germline CDR1 MNHNS, CDR2 SASEGT. V was pared by 4 bases and J by 8 bases, with 4 bases of the junction left unmatched. This CDR3 reads CASSAGQGGEAFF. CDR3 nucleotides: TGTGCCAGCAGTGCAGGACAGGGGGGAGAAGCTTTCTTT.

The rearrangement links TRBV28 to TRBJ2-7; no definite D call. Germline loops: CDR1 MDHEN, CDR2 SYDVKM. V was cut by 8 bases and J by 4 bases, with 24 bases left in between. The CDR3 totals 16 residues. The CDR3 here is CASRSTGWQGPYEQYF. The CDR3 DNA follows: TGTGCCAGCCGAAGCACCGGGTGGCAAGGACCTTACGAGCAGTACTTC.

The CDR3 spells CASSLAGVSYNEQFF. CDR3 bases: TGTGCCAGCAGCTTAGCGGGCGTCTCCTACAATGAGCAGTTCTTC. This chain uses TRBV7-2 with TRBJ2-1; the D is unclear. CDR3 length: 15 residues. Trimming pared 0 bases from V and 0 bases from J, leaving 6 bases between. CDR1 SGHTA and CDR2 FQGNSA come from the germline V gene.

This clone was detected only a few times. V usage is TRBV6-5 and J usage is TRBJ1-1, with unresolved D. The CDR3 is made up of 13 amino acids. Trimming cost V 6 bases and J 7 bases, with 15 bases left between them. Per the germline V gene, CDR1 is MNHEY and CDR2 is SVGAGI. The CDR3: CASRPRFFDEAFF. Written as DNA, the CDR3 is TGTGCCAGCAGACCGAGGTTTTTCGATGAAGCTTTCTTT.

This clone was counted once. The V gene is TRBV4-2, the J gene TRBJ2-5, with 11 bases aligning to TRBD2. The CDR3 consists of 15 residues. The germline V gene encodes CDR1 LGHNA and CDR2 YNFKEQ. The junction had 8 bases not matched to a gene; V was cut back by 6 bases and J by 5 bases. The CDR3, as DNA: TGTGCCAGCAGTCATAGCGGGGGGGCCGAGGAGACCCAGTACTTC. Encoded protein: CASSHSGGAEETQYF.

The chain couples TRBV18 to TRBJ2-5; D is possibly TRBD1 (6 bases). V lost 3 bases and J 1 base, leaving 24 bases between the germline ends. From germline, CDR1 is KGHSH and CDR2 LQKENI. This CDR3 contains 19 residues. For the CDR3, the DNA is TGTGCCAGCTCACCGGGGGCGGTGACAGCAGGATCGGTCCAAGAGACCCAGTACTTC. This encodes CASSPGAVTAGSVQETQYF.

The chain combines TRBV19 with TRBJ2-5, with D possibly matching TRBD2 (5 bases). The V end lost 5 bases, the J end lost 5 bases, and 12 bases lay between the germline ends. CDR3 length: 13 residues. The germline gives CDR1 LNHDA, CDR2 SQIVND (reference sequence). For the CDR3, the DNA is TGTGCCAGTAGTGGAACTAGTCTGGAGACCCAGTACTTC. Protein sequence: CASSGTSLETQYF.

The rearrangement links TRBV2 to TRBJ1-4, with a tentative D call TRBD1 (5 bases). V was cut by 2 bases and J by 3 bases, with 10 bases left in between. Germline CDR1 SNHLY, CDR2 FYNNEI. The CDR3 length is 15 residues. The chain's CDR3 is CASSETGLPNEKLFF. CDR3 sequence (DNA): TGTGCCAGCAGTGAAACGGGGCTGCCTAATGAAAAACTGTTTTTT. Based on the CDR3 plus reference TRBV2 and TRBJ1-4, the full variable domain is EPEVTQTPSHQVTQMGQEVILRCVPISNHLYFYWYRQILGQKVEFLVSFYNNEISEKSEIFDDQFSVERPDGSNFTLKIRSTKLEDSAMYFCASSETGLPNEKLFFGSGTQLSVL.

The sample holds a few counts of this clone. The V gene is TRBV7-3, the J gene TRBJ1-1; 9 bases align to TRBD1. The CDR3 has 14 residues. Germline CDR1 reads SGHTA; CDR2 reads FQGTGA. V trimming: 5 bases; J trimming: 4 bases; junction bases outside the gene matches: 5. This CDR3 is CASSPMTGGTEAFF. As DNA, the CDR3 is TGTGCCAGCAGCCCTATGACAGGGGGCACTGAAGCTTTCTTT.

The chain links TRBV11-3 to TRBJ2-5; 7 bases line up with TRBD2. This CDR3 comprises 16 residues. Trimming took 4 bases from V and 2 from J; bases not matched to a gene: 10. Germline V CDR1 and CDR2: SGHNT, YENEEA. The CDR3 here is CASSSSLAARQETQYF. The CDR3 DNA follows: TGTGCCAGCAGCTCATCCCTAGCGGCGAGGCAAGAGACCCAGTACTTC. Full variable domain (outside the CDR3, taken from reference TRBV11-3 and TRBJ2-5): EAGVVQSPRYKIIEKKQPVAFWCNPISGHNTLYWYLQNLGQGPELLIRYENEEAVDDSQLPKDRFSAERLKGVDSTLKIQPAELGDSAVYLCASSSSLAARQETQYFGPGTRLLVL.

The chain carries TRBV5-5 and TRBJ1-1; no reliable D call. Per germline, CDR1 SGHKS and CDR2 YYEKEE (reference sequence). Deletions cut 3 bases from V and 8 bases from J, with 14 bases between. CDR3 length: 13 residues. This chain's CDR3 is CASSSIDGPEAFF. In DNA form, the CDR3 reads TGTGCCAGCAGCTCTATAGACGGACCAGAAGCTTTCTTT. Together with reference TRBV5-5 and TRBJ1-1, the CDR3 gives the full variable domain: DAGVTQSPTHLIKTRGQQVTLRCSPISGHKSVSWYQQVLGQGPQFIFQYYEKEERGRGNFPDRFSARQFPNYSSELNVNALLLGDSALYLCASSSIDGPEAFFGQGTRLTVV.

The J gene is TRBJ2-1, the V gene TRBV11-3; D not resolved. CDR3 size: 15 residues. In germline, CDR1 is SGHNT, CDR2 YENEEA. The V end lost 5 bases, the J end lost 4 bases, and 15 bases lay between the germline ends. The CDR3 reads CASSVAKGIYNEQFF. CDR3 DNA: TGTGCCAGCAGCGTAGCAAAGGGTATATACAATGAGCAGTTCTTC.

This clone was detected only once. The sample holds other DNA sequences that translate to the same CDR3. The chain recombines TRBV19 with TRBJ1-2; no reliable D call. In germline, CDR1 is LNHDA, CDR2 SQIVND (reference sequence). Trimming shortened V by 5 bases and J by 5 bases, and 9 bases separated the two germline ends. CDR3 size: 12 residues. Here the CDR3 reads CASSRDRYGYTF. Here the CDR3 DNA reads TGTGCCAGTAGTCGCGACCGTTATGGCTACACCTTC.

The chain joins TRBV12-5 to TRBJ1-1, with D unresolved. V lost 0 bases to trimming and J lost 5 bases, with 13 bases between them. Germline values: CDR1 LGHNT, CDR2 FRNRAP. The CDR3 contains 15 residues. CDR3 amino acids: CASGLVQGSGTEAFF. The CDR3 DNA sequence: TGTGCTAGTGGTTTGGTACAAGGGTCGGGGACTGAAGCTTTCTTT.

Points on this clone: Other DNA sequences in this sample translate to the same CDR3. This chain links TRBV6-6 with TRBJ1-1; 7 bases are a match to TRBD1. The CDR3 totals 12 residues. In germline, CDR1 is MNHNY, CDR2 SVGAGI (reference sequence). V shed 7 bases, J shed 5 bases, and the junction held 4 bases outside the gene matches. CDR3 in amino acids: CASTPGGTEAFF. The CDR3 coding sequence is TGTGCCAGCACTCCAGGGGGAACTGAAGCTTTCTTT.

V is TRBV13 and J is TRBJ2-3; possible D gene TRBD2, 5 bases. V shed 10 bases and J shed 2 bases, with 16 bases lying between them. CDR1 and CDR2 (germline): PRHDT, FYEKMQ (reference sequence). This CDR3 comprises 14 residues. Here the CDR3 reads CATAIRGTTDTQYF. The CDR3, as DNA: TGTGCCACCGCAATCCGGGGAACCACAGATACGCAGTATTTT.

The V gene is TRBV18, the J gene TRBJ1-1; weak D call: TRBD1 (5 bases). CDR3 size: 15 residues. CDR1 is KGHSH and CDR2 is LQKENI in the germline V gene. Trimming shortened V by 3 bases and J by 4 bases, and 15 bases separated the two germline ends. CDR3 sequence (DNA): TGTGCCAGCTCACCTTCAGCAGGGACTATCACTGAAGCTTTCTTT. It codes for CASSPSAGTITEAFF.

The chain links TRBV19 to TRBJ1-6, with 9 positions matching TRBD1. The CDR3 sequence is 17 residues long. The J segment lost 10 bases and the V segment lost 2 bases, leaving 12 bases of the junction unmatched. Germline V CDR1 and CDR2: LNHDA, SQIVND (reference sequence). CDR3 sequence reads: CASSITGGAQGGSPLHF. The CDR3 DNA reads as TGTGCCAGTAGTATAACAGGGGGCGCGCAGGGCGGATCACCCCTCCACTTT.

The V call is TRBV7-2, the J call TRBJ2-1, with TRBD2 matching 9 bases. From germline, CDR1 is SGHTA and CDR2 FQGNSA. This CDR3 is 16 amino acids long. V shed 1 base, J shed 0 bases, and the junction held 1 base outside the gene matches. The CDR3 DNA reads as TGTGCCAGCAGCTTAGGGGGACTAGCCTCCTACAATGAGCAGTTCTTC. Translation: CASSLGGLASYNEQFF.

V gene TRBV19 combines with J gene TRBJ1-2; D gene uncertain. Germline lookup yields CDR1 LNHDA and CDR2 SQIVND (reference sequence). Trimming took 7 bases from V and 4 from J, leaving 19 bases between them. The CDR3 is 15 amino acids. The CDR3 coding sequence is TGTGCCAGTATCAAGGACGGCTATCCCTTCTATGGCTACACCTTC. Protein: CASIKDGYPFYGYTF.